These T cell receptor beta chains were read from a single sample in a study of T cell responses to AZD1222 COVID-19 vaccine. Only in-frame clones appear in the TCRdb table, and some are missing; sequencing was by immunoSEQ multiplex PCR. The table has 100,000 to 150,000 clones, roughly nine tenths seen once. Material: peripheral blood, obtained on day 0 of AZD1222 vaccination. All receptors derive from an adult in good health. The CDR3 runs from the conserved cysteine through the conserved F or W. D genes are given only for firm matches. Size is omitted from some rows. Given values are once, few, many or a class for expanded clones.

CDR3nt: TGTGCCAGCAGTTTGACGGGACGAAAAGGGGATACGCAGTATTTT
CDR3aa: CASSLTGRKGDTQYF
v_gene: TRBV28
j_gene: TRBJ2-3
len: 15
d_gene: NA
abundance: NA

CDR3nt: TGTGCCAGCAGTCCAAGGAATGAGCAGTTCTTC
CDR3aa: CASSPRNEQFF
v_gene: TRBV11-2
j_gene: TRBJ2-1
len: 11
d_gene: NA
abundance: NA

CDR3nt: TGTGCCAGCAGTTACTCGACCGTCACGGGGACTGAAGCTTTCTTT
CDR3aa: CASSYSTVTGTEAFF
v_gene: TRBV6-5
j_gene: TRBJ1-1
len: 15
d_gene: NA
abundance: NA

CDR3nt: TGTGCCAGCAATCGACAGGGCTATGGCTACACCTTC
CDR3aa: CASNRQGYGYTF
v_gene: TRBV6-5
j_gene: TRBJ1-2
len: 12
d_gene: TRBD1
abundance: NA

CDR3nt: TGTGCCAGCAGCTTGGAACGGCTGGCCTACGAGCAGTACTTC
CDR3aa: CASSLERLAYEQYF
v_gene: TRBV7-8
j_gene: TRBJ2-7
len: 14
d_gene: NA
abundance: once

CDR3nt: TGTGCCACCGGGGCTAGCCCCACAGATACGCAGTATTTT
CDR3aa: CATGASPTDTQYF
v_gene: TRBV15
j_gene: TRBJ2-3
len: 13
d_gene: NA
abundance: NA

CDR3nt: TGTGCCAGCAGGACAGGGGTGAATGAGCAGTTCTTC
CDR3aa: CASRTGVNEQFF
v_gene: TRBV2
j_gene: TRBJ2-1
len: 12
d_gene: TRBD1
abundance: few

CDR3nt: TGCAGCGTTTGGGGGGGCGCCGAGCAGTACTTC
CDR3aa: CSVWGGAEQYF
v_gene: TRBV29-1
j_gene: TRBJ2-7
len: 11
d_gene: NA
abundance: NA

CDR3nt: TGTGCCAGCAGCTACGGACAGGGTAACTCTGAAGCTTTCTTT
CDR3aa: CASSYGQGNSEAFF
v_gene: TRBV7-6
j_gene: TRBJ1-1
len: 14
d_gene: TRBD1
abundance: NA

CDR3nt: TGTGCCAGCAGCCAAGGAGGTTGGGGGCGAGGGGAAGAGACCCAGTACTTC
CDR3aa: CASSQGGWGRGEETQYF
v_gene: TRBV3-1/TRBV3-2
j_gene: TRBJ2-5
len: 17
d_gene: NA
abundance: NA

CDR3nt: TGTGCCAGCAGCCAAGTAGTGGCCCACGGCAGGGTTCAAGAGACCCAGTACTTC
CDR3aa: CASSQVVAHGRVQETQYF
v_gene: TRBV3-1/TRBV3-2
j_gene: TRBJ2-5
len: 18
d_gene: NA
abundance: NA

CDR3nt: TGTGCCAGCAGCGTAGGGGAATACAATGAGCAGTTCTTC
CDR3aa: CASSVGEYNEQFF
v_gene: TRBV9
j_gene: TRBJ2-1
len: 13
d_gene: NA
abundance: NA

CDR3nt: TGTGCCAGCAGCGTAGGCGGGGTGGGTCAGCCCCAGCATTTT
CDR3aa: CASSVGGVGQPQHF
v_gene: TRBV9
j_gene: TRBJ1-5
len: 14
d_gene: NA
abundance: NA

CDR3nt: TGTGCCAGCAGTCTAGCCACAGGGTTCATCCAGCATTTT
CDR3aa: CASSLATGFIQHF
v_gene: TRBV12-3/TRBV12-4
j_gene: TRBJ1-5
len: 13
d_gene: NA
abundance: NA

CDR3nt: TGTGCCAGCAGCTTTCCGACAGGTATTTCCTATGGCTACACCTTC
CDR3aa: CASSFPTGISYGYTF
v_gene: TRBV7-9
j_gene: TRBJ1-2
len: 15
d_gene: NA
abundance: NA

CDR3nt: TGTGCCTGGAGTGTAGCTACAGGGGCTTGGGAGCAGTACTTC
CDR3aa: CAWSVATGAWEQYF
v_gene: TRBV30
j_gene: TRBJ2-7
len: 14
d_gene: TRBD1
abundance: NA

CDR3nt: TGTGCCTGGAGTCAGGGGGTGGGCAATCAGCCCCAGCATTTT
CDR3aa: CAWSQGVGNQPQHF
v_gene: TRBV30
j_gene: TRBJ1-5
len: 14
d_gene: TRBD1
abundance: NA

CDR3nt: TGTGCCAGCAAAGACGGGGGGAGGAATCAGCCCCAGCATTTT
CDR3aa: CASKDGGRNQPQHF
v_gene: TRBV6-5
j_gene: TRBJ1-5
len: 14
d_gene: NA
abundance: once

CDR3nt: TGTGCCAGCAGCCCGGGCCCGTTGGGGCCCCAGCATTTT
CDR3aa: CASSPGPLGPQHF
v_gene: TRBV6-5
j_gene: TRBJ1-5
len: 13
d_gene: NA
abundance: NA

CDR3nt: TGCAGCGTAGCGTCTGGAAACACCATATATTTT
CDR3aa: CSVASGNTIYF
v_gene: TRBV29-1
j_gene: TRBJ1-3
len: 11
d_gene: NA
abundance: NA

CDR3nt: TGTGCCAGCAGGAATGTAGGCGGGGGCCACACTGAAGCTTTCTTT
CDR3aa: CASRNVGGGHTEAFF
v_gene: TRBV28
j_gene: TRBJ1-1
len: 15
d_gene: NA
abundance: NA

CDR3nt: TGTGCCAGCAGCTTGGAGGCAAACTGGGCTGAAGCTTTCTTT
CDR3aa: CASSLEANWAEAFF
v_gene: TRBV5-4
j_gene: TRBJ1-1
len: 14
d_gene: NA
abundance: NA

CDR3nt: TGCAGCGTCTTCAGGGGGCAAAATGAGCAGTTCTTC
CDR3aa: CSVFRGQNEQFF
v_gene: TRBV29-1
j_gene: TRBJ2-1
len: 12
d_gene: TRBD1
abundance: once

CDR3nt: TGTGCCAGCAGCTTATTAGGTTACAAGCTGGATGGCTACACCTTC
CDR3aa: CASSLLGYKLDGYTF
v_gene: TRBV7-8
j_gene: TRBJ1-2
len: 15
d_gene: NA
abundance: NA

CDR3nt: TGTGCCAGCAGTGAACGGGGGGGAGGGATCGGAGAGACCCAGTACTTC
CDR3aa: CASSERGGGIGETQYF
v_gene: TRBV6-1
j_gene: TRBJ2-5
len: 16
d_gene: TRBD2
abundance: NA

CDR3nt: TGTGCCAGCAGCTTAGAGCGATCTAACTATGGCTACACCTTC
CDR3aa: CASSLERSNYGYTF
v_gene: TRBV7-9
j_gene: TRBJ1-2
len: 14
d_gene: NA
abundance: NA

CDR3nt: TGTGCCAGCAGCTCGTACACCGGGGAGCTGTTTTTT
CDR3aa: CASSSYTGELFF
v_gene: TRBV7-3
j_gene: TRBJ2-2
len: 12
d_gene: NA
abundance: NA

CDR3nt: TGTGCCAGCTCACCTTACTTGACCCGTTACGAAGGGACAGTAGGGTCCTATGGCTACACCTTC
CDR3aa: CASSPYLTRYEGTVGSYGYTF
v_gene: TRBV18
j_gene: TRBJ1-2
len: 21
d_gene: TRBD1
abundance: NA

CDR3nt: TGCGCCAGTTCGTTTGAAGGACAGGGGAACACCGGGGAGCTGTTTTTT
CDR3aa: CASSFEGQGNTGELFF
v_gene: TRBV5-1
j_gene: TRBJ2-2
len: 16
d_gene: TRBD1
abundance: NA

CDR3nt: TGTGCCAGCAGTGGCGACCGACAGGGGTGGTCTAAGAACTATGGCTACACCTTC
CDR3aa: CASSGDRQGWSKNYGYTF
v_gene: TRBV6-1
j_gene: TRBJ1-2
len: 18
d_gene: TRBD1
abundance: NA

CDR3nt: TGCAGTGCTCGTGACAGTGATGAAGCTTTCTTT
CDR3aa: CSARDSDEAFF
v_gene: TRBV20-1
j_gene: TRBJ1-1
len: 11
d_gene: NA
abundance: NA

CDR3nt: TGTGCCAGTAGTATTCTCGACGCCCCCTATGGCTACACCTTC
CDR3aa: CASSILDAPYGYTF
v_gene: TRBV19
j_gene: TRBJ1-2
len: 14
d_gene: NA
abundance: NA

CDR3nt: TGTGCCTGGGCCCGGGACGGGGGGAATCAGCCCCAGCATTTT
CDR3aa: CAWARDGGNQPQHF
v_gene: TRBV30
j_gene: TRBJ1-5
len: 14
d_gene: NA
abundance: NA

CDR3nt: TGTGCCTGGGGACCTAGAAACACTGAAGCTTTCTTT
CDR3aa: CAWGPRNTEAFF
v_gene: TRBV30
j_gene: TRBJ1-1
len: 12
d_gene: NA
abundance: NA

CDR3nt: TGCGCCTACCCCGGTGGGACAAGGTATAATTCACCCCTCCACTTT
CDR3aa: CAYPGGTRYNSPLHF
v_gene: TRBV5-1
j_gene: TRBJ1-6
len: 15
d_gene: NA
abundance: NA

CDR3nt: TGTGCCAGCAGCCCTCCCGGGACAGGGCAAGACTATGGCTACACCTTC
CDR3aa: CASSPPGTGQDYGYTF
v_gene: TRBV5-4
j_gene: TRBJ1-2
len: 16
d_gene: TRBD1
abundance: NA

CDR3nt: TGTGCCAGCAGTGAAGGGGAGAACACTGAAGCTTTCTTT
CDR3aa: CASSEGENTEAFF
v_gene: TRBV2
j_gene: TRBJ1-1
len: 13
d_gene: NA
abundance: NA

CDR3nt: TGTGCCAGATTAGGGGGCACCGGGGAGCTGTTTTTT
CDR3aa: CARLGGTGELFF
v_gene: TRBV7-9
j_gene: TRBJ2-2
len: 12
d_gene: NA
abundance: NA

CDR3nt: TGTGCCAGCAGCACCCGGACGGATGGCTACACCTTC
CDR3aa: CASSTRTDGYTF
v_gene: TRBV9
j_gene: TRBJ1-2
len: 12
d_gene: NA
abundance: once

CDR3nt: TGTGCCAGCCAACTTACGGAGAACACTGAAGCTTTCTTT
CDR3aa: CASQLTENTEAFF
v_gene: TRBV7-9
j_gene: TRBJ1-1
len: 13
d_gene: NA
abundance: NA

CDR3nt: TGCAGTGCTAGTCGGGGTCCCCACGAGCAGTACTTC
CDR3aa: CSASRGPHEQYF
v_gene: TRBV20-1
j_gene: TRBJ2-7
len: 12
d_gene: NA
abundance: NA

CDR3nt: TGCAGTGCTGGGGATGGCTACACCTTC
CDR3aa: CSAGDGYTF
v_gene: TRBV20-1
j_gene: TRBJ1-2
len: 9
d_gene: NA
abundance: once

CDR3nt: TGCGCCAGCACCGGGGGACAGTGGAATTCACCCCTCCACTTT
CDR3aa: CASTGGQWNSPLHF
v_gene: TRBV5-1
j_gene: TRBJ1-6
len: 14
d_gene: TRBD1
abundance: NA

CDR3nt: TGTGCCAGCAGTACTGGGAGGGAATGGAGCTTCAATCAGCCCCAGCATTTT
CDR3aa: CASSTGREWSFNQPQHF
v_gene: TRBV2
j_gene: TRBJ1-5
len: 17
d_gene: NA
abundance: NA

CDR3nt: TGCGCCAGCAGCCCAACTCGTTCAGATACGCAGTATTTT
CDR3aa: CASSPTRSDTQYF
v_gene: TRBV5-1
j_gene: TRBJ2-3
len: 13
d_gene: NA
abundance: once

CDR3nt: TGTGCCAGCAGTGGTGAGAGCTACAATGAGCAGTTCTTC
CDR3aa: CASSGESYNEQFF
v_gene: TRBV6-4
j_gene: TRBJ2-1
len: 13
d_gene: NA
abundance: NA

CDR3nt: TGTGCCAGCAGCTTATTCGGGACGGACTACAATGAGCAGTTCTTC
CDR3aa: CASSLFGTDYNEQFF
v_gene: TRBV7-3
j_gene: TRBJ2-1
len: 15
d_gene: NA
abundance: NA

CDR3nt: TGTGCCAGCAGCTTGGGGTTCCAAGAGACCCAGTACTTC
CDR3aa: CASSLGFQETQYF
v_gene: TRBV5-6
j_gene: TRBJ2-5
len: 13
d_gene: NA
abundance: few

CDR3nt: TGTGCCAGCGGGGGCCCAAATCAGCCCCAGCATTTT
CDR3aa: CASGGPNQPQHF
v_gene: TRBV6-5
j_gene: TRBJ1-5
len: 12
d_gene: NA
abundance: NA

CDR3nt: TGTGCCAGCACCAAAGTCAACGAGCAGTACTTC
CDR3aa: CASTKVNEQYF
v_gene: TRBV6-5
j_gene: TRBJ2-7
len: 11
d_gene: NA
abundance: once

CDR3nt: TGTGCCAGCAGCTTGAGAGGGGGCAACTACGAGCAGTACTTC
CDR3aa: CASSLRGGNYEQYF
v_gene: TRBV5-8
j_gene: TRBJ2-7
len: 14
d_gene: TRBD1
abundance: once

CDR3nt: TGCGCCAGCGCCCGAGACAGGGGGGACTCTGGAAACACCATATATTTT
CDR3aa: CASARDRGDSGNTIYF
v_gene: TRBV5-1
j_gene: TRBJ1-3
len: 16
d_gene: TRBD1
abundance: NA

CDR3nt: TGTGCCTGGAGTGTACAAGAGGGGGTCGCGCTGTTTTTT
CDR3aa: CAWSVQEGVALFF
v_gene: TRBV30
j_gene: TRBJ1-4
len: 13
d_gene: NA
abundance: NA